A single sample is the source of the 31 T cell receptor beta chains below, sequenced in a study of blood T cell repertoires in COVID-19. Some clones are missing from TCRdb's copy, which holds only in-frame ones; the method was immunoSEQ multiplex PCR. This table holds around 92,000 clones, 75% to 90% found once. The material sequenced was peripheral blood. These receptors were collected from an elderly woman with active COVID-19.

The chain couples TRBV4-1 to TRBJ2-5, with D uncertain. Trimming took 0 bases from V and 5 from J, leaving 10 bases between them. Per germline, CDR1 MGHRA and CDR2 YSYEKL. The CDR3 is made up of 14 amino acids. CDR3 amino acids: CASSQELAAETQYF. In DNA, the CDR3 is TGCGCCAGCAGCCAAGAATTAGCCGCCGAGACCCAGTACTTC.

This clone was found a few times. This rearrangement joins TRBV3-1 (or the pseudogene TRBV3-2) to TRBJ2-2; 8 positions match TRBD1. There are 14 residues in the CDR3. Trimming at V came to 6 bases and at J to 6 bases, leaving 6 bases not matched to a gene. Germline V gene sequence: CDR1 LGHDT, CDR2 YNNKEL (reference sequence). The CDR3 loop reads CASSSGTGAGELFF. The CDR3 coding sequence is TGTGCCAGCAGTTCGGGGACAGGAGCCGGGGAGCTGTTTTTT.

This clone occurred a few times. The rearrangement joins TRBV28 to TRBJ1-4, with no clear D. Germline assignment: CDR1 MDHEN and CDR2 SYDVKM. CDR3 length equals 13 residues. V was shortened by 4 bases and J by 6 bases, with 9 bases between the two germline ends. The CDR3 DNA reads as TGTGCCAGCAGTTATCCAGGATATGAAAAACTGTTTTTT. It codes for CASSYPGYEKLFF.

V gene TRBV5-1 combines with J gene TRBJ1-1; D remains ambiguous. Germline values: CDR1 SGHRS, CDR2 YFSETQ. V was shortened by 0 bases and J by 3 bases, with 15 bases between the two germline ends. The CDR3 sequence is 16 residues long. As DNA, the CDR3 is TGCGCCAGCAGCTTGGAACGGGCCCCGGGGTACACTGAAGCTTTCTTT. Translating it yields CASSLERAPGYTEAFF.

The rearrangement uses TRBV7-3 and TRBJ2-1; D is possibly TRBD2 (6 bases). The germline V gene has CDR1 SGHTA and CDR2 FQGTGA. The CDR3 consists of 18 residues. The V end lost 1 base, the J end lost 0 bases, and 16 bases lay between the germline ends. In DNA form, the CDR3 reads TGTGCCAGCAGCTTAAGAGGGCGGGGAGTTAGCTCCTACAATGAGCAGTTCTTC. Translated: CASSLRGRGVSSYNEQFF.

A single count supports this clone. V is TRBV7-2 and J is TRBJ2-3; the match to TRBD2 covers 7 bases. The CDR3 runs 17 residues. Germline V gene sequence: CDR1 SGHTA, CDR2 FQGNSA. V shed 4 bases and J 2 bases; nucleotides not matched to a gene: 12. The CDR3 nucleotides are TGTGCCAGCAGCTCCGGTAAAGCGGGGCACTTCACAGATACGCAGTATTTT. Translated, it gives CASSSGKAGHFTDTQYF.

This rearrangement joins TRBV7-3 to TRBJ2-5, with D maybe TRBD2 (6 bases). With 2 bases removed from V and 1 base from J, the gap between germline ends came to 11 bases. The CDR3 has 15 residues. The V gene's germline CDR1 is SGHTA and CDR2 FQGTGA. CDR3 coding DNA: TGTGCCAGCAGCTTATCTGCGGGATCCCAAGAGACCCAGTACTTC. This sequence encodes CASSLSAGSQETQYF.

This clone turned up a few times. The rearrangement joins TRBV19 to TRBJ2-3; 8 bases are shared with TRBD2. The CDR3 totals 13 residues. V shed 9 bases, J shed 4 bases, and the junction held 6 bases outside the gene matches. Germline V gives CDR1 LNHDA, CDR2 SQIVND (reference sequence). As DNA, the CDR3 is TGTGCCAGCGGGGGGGTCTCGGCAGATACGCAGTATTTT. As protein: CASGGVSADTQYF.

The chain employs TRBV18 and TRBJ2-1, with D perhaps TRBD2 (6 bases). The CDR3 contains 15 residues. Trimming left V 3 bases short and J 9 bases short, with 18 bases between. Germline CDR1 KGHSH, CDR2 LQKENI. The CDR3 DNA reads TGTGCCAGCTCACCGACCGGGACCCAGGGAGGTGAGCAGTTCTTC. Its translation is CASSPTGTQGGEQFF.

This rearrangement joins TRBV28 to TRBJ2-1, with TRBD2 matching over 10 bases. V lost 3 bases to trimming and J lost 8 bases; unmatched junction nucleotides: 10. Germline loops: CDR1 MDHEN, CDR2 SYDVKM. The CDR3 length is 16 residues. The CDR3 DNA sequence: TGTGCCAGCAGTTTTCAGGCACTAGCGGGAACGGATGAGCAGTTCTTC. Amino acid sequence: CASSFQALAGTDEQFF.

The chain joins TRBV6-1 to TRBJ2-3, with TRBD1 matching 9 bases. V lost 3 bases, J lost 1 base, and 8 bases stayed unmatched. The CDR3 contains 17 residues. CDR1 is MNHNS, CDR2 SASEGT, per germline. The DNA of the CDR3 is TGTGCCAGCAGTGAGGACAGGGGTGGAGTGGGCACAGATACGCAGTATTTT. Translated, it gives CASSEDRGGVGTDTQYF.

The chain recombines TRBV4-1 with TRBJ1-6; unclear D gene. This CDR3 contains 15 residues. Germline CDR1 is MGHRA and CDR2 is YSYEKL. Trimming stripped 4 bases from V and 8 bases from J, with 15 bases between. This CDR3 reads CASSRSRSMDSPLHF. The DNA of the CDR3 is TGCGCCAGCAGCCGCTCCCGGTCGATGGATTCACCCCTCCACTTT.

The J gene is TRBJ2-4, the V gene TRBV18; D gene uncertain. The CDR3 extends over 17 amino acids. Germline V gene sequence: CDR1 KGHSH, CDR2 LQKENI. The germline V and J ends were trimmed by 4 bases and 0 bases, with 16 bases remaining between them. The CDR3 reads CASSLRYEPLAKNIQYF. In DNA form, the CDR3 reads TGTGCCAGCTCACTACGTTACGAGCCCCTAGCCAAAAACATTCAGTACTTC.

The chain is built from TRBV6-5 and TRBJ1-5; 9 nucleotides line up with TRBD1. Per the germline V gene, CDR1 is MNHEY and CDR2 is SVGAGI. This CDR3 has 15 amino acids. Losses at the gene ends were 0 bases for V and 5 bases for J; bases not matched to a gene: 2. The CDR3 here is CASSYSRDRDQPQHF. The CDR3 bases are TGTGCCAGCAGTTACTCCCGGGACAGGGATCAGCCCCAGCATTTT.

The gene calls are TRBV6-6 and TRBJ2-7, with D possibly TRBD2 on 6 matching bases. In germline, CDR1 is MNHNY, CDR2 SVGAGI (reference sequence). The CDR3 contains 13 residues. CDR3 sequence reads: CASSYTSTGTPPV. DNA of the CDR3: TGTGCCAGCAGTTACACCTCTACCGGGACTCCCCCAGTC.

The V call is TRBV29-1, the J call TRBJ1-5; 7 bases are a match to TRBD1. The CDR3 is made up of 13 amino acids. V shed 7 bases and J 4 bases; nucleotides not matched to a gene: 7. The germline V gene has CDR1 SQVTM and CDR2 ANQGSEA. CDR3 sequence: CSAGGGGNQPQHF. The CDR3 DNA reads TGCAGCGCAGGGGGAGGGGGAAATCAGCCCCAGCATTTT.

The chain combines TRBV3-1 (or the pseudogene TRBV3-2) with TRBJ1-1; 11 nucleotides agree with TRBD1. The CDR3 is 14 amino acids. CDR1 is LGHDT and CDR2 is YNNKEL in the germline V gene (reference sequence). V lost 3 bases, J lost 6 bases, and 3 bases stayed unmatched. CDR3 residues: CASSHGQGAAEAFF. CDR3 nucleotide sequence: TGTGCCAGCAGCCATGGACAGGGGGCAGCTGAAGCTTTCTTT.

The genes are TRBV6-2 or TRBV6-3 and TRBJ2-1; TRBD2 aligns across 7 bases. Germline values: CDR1 MNHEY, CDR2 SVGEGT. The CDR3 runs to 15 residues. The ends lost 6 bases at V and 1 base at J; junction bases unmatched: 6. CDR3 sequence (DNA): TGTGCCAGCAGCGCGAAGCGGGATTCCTACAATGAGCAGTTCTTC. Encoded protein: CASSAKRDSYNEQFF.

The chain joins TRBV6-2 or TRBV6-3 to TRBJ2-7; D might be TRBD1 (5 bases). Trimming pared 2 bases from V and 4 bases from J, leaving 9 bases between. Germline-derived CDR1 and CDR2 are MNHEY and SVGEGT. The CDR3 is 13 amino acids. The chain's CDR3 is CASSYGAAYEQYF. The CDR3 bases are TGTGCCAGCAGTTACGGGGCTGCTTACGAGCAGTACTTC.

Here the CDR3 reads CASSETRGQFF. Written as DNA, the CDR3 is TGTGCCAGCAGTGAGACTAGGGGGCAGTTCTTC. The chain links TRBV2 to TRBJ2-1; D is possibly TRBD2 (6 bases). V lost 3 bases and J lost 12, with 9 bases in between. The length of the CDR3 is 11 residues. Germline values: CDR1 SNHLY, CDR2 FYNNEI.

This clone was seen a single time. V gene TRBV21-1 combines with J gene TRBJ1-2. TRBV21-1 is a documented pseudogene. The CDR3 runs to 14 residues. The CDR3 region has the DNA TGTGCCAGCAGCAAAGATCGCGAGAACTATGGCTACACCTTC. This encodes CASSKDRENYGYTF.

CDR3: CAISDPSVGEDTQYF. CDR3 bases: TGTGCCATCAGTGATCCTAGCGTGGGGGAAGATACGCAGTATTTT. V gene TRBV10-3 combines with J gene TRBJ2-3; D possibly corresponds to TRBD2 (6 bases). V was shortened by 3 bases and J by 5 bases, with 15 bases between the two germline ends. CDR3 size: 15 residues. The germline CDR1 and CDR2 sequences are ENHRY and SYGVKD.

This clone occurred a few times. V is TRBV4-3 and J is TRBJ2-7, with D perhaps matching TRBD1 (5 bases). V gave up 0 bases and J gave up 12 bases, with 15 bases separating them. CDR3 length equals 13 residues. Germline CDR1 is LGHNA and CDR2 is YSLEER. The CDR3 reads CASSQDLTGRAYF. CDR3 sequence (DNA): TGCGCCAGCAGCCAAGACCTCACAGGACGAGCGTACTTC.

The chain uses TRBV6-4 and TRBJ2-2, with 7 bases that match TRBD2. This CDR3 has 18 residues. The V segment lost 3 bases and the J segment 5 bases; nucleotides outside the gene matches: 15. CDR1 MRHNA and CDR2 SNTAGT come from the germline V gene. The CDR3 nucleotides read TGTGCCAGCAGTGAGTCTCACCGGGACTACACCAGGACCGGGGAGCTGTTTTTT. Residues: CASSESHRDYTRTGELFF.

The chain uses TRBV7-9 and TRBJ2-7, with TRBD2 as a possible D gene (6 bases). The CDR3 length is 12 residues. Germline CDR1 reads SEHNR; CDR2 reads FQNEAQ (reference sequence). Trimming took off 7 bases at V and 3 bases at J, with 10 bases between the two ends. The CDR3 nucleotides read TGTGCCAGCACCTTCGGGGGCTACGAGCAGTACTTC. The encoded protein is CASTFGGYEQYF.

CDR3 residues: CSATDRGQFF. CDR3 DNA: TGCAGTGCTACTGACAGGGGGCAGTTCTTC. The chain couples TRBV20-1 to TRBJ2-1, with TRBD1 matching 8 bases. Germline CDR1 reads DFQATT; CDR2 reads SNEGSKA (reference sequence). The V gene end was trimmed by 4 bases and the J gene end by 12 bases; junction bases not matched to a gene: 2. The CDR3 is 10 amino acids.

This chain connects TRBV28 to TRBJ2-7; the match to TRBD2 covers 7 bases. Germline CDR1 and CDR2: MDHEN and SYDVKM. This CDR3 spans 15 amino acids. Losses at the gene ends were 3 bases for V and 1 base for J; bases not matched to a gene: 6. In DNA, the CDR3 is TGTGCCAGCAGTTTTTCGGGAGGTAAATCCTACGAGCAGTACTTC. Amino acids: CASSFSGGKSYEQYF.

Remarks on this clone: Germline and junction disagree at one end, which may indicate a read error. The V gene is TRBV5-1, the J gene TRBJ2-2; 9 bases are a match to TRBD2. The CDR3 has 18 amino acids. The V gene's germline CDR1 is SGHRS and CDR2 YFSETQ. CDR3 coding DNA: TGCGCCAGCAGCTGGGACTCCGGGACTAGCAGGAACCCCGGGGAGCTGTTTTTT. Translated, it gives CASSWDSGTSRNPGELFF.

The chain combines TRBV7-2 with TRBJ2-3, with 7 bases identical to TRBD2. The germline V gene has CDR1 SGHTA and CDR2 FQGNSA. CDR3 length: 17 amino acids. V lost 2 bases and J lost 5; bases outside the gene matches: 13. This chain's CDR3 is CASSLLGGRLEVDTQYF. The CDR3 coding sequence is TGTGCCAGCAGCTTATTGGGAGGGAGGCTAGAGGTAGATACGCAGTATTTT.

The chain couples TRBV24-1 to TRBJ1-2; D is ambiguous. This CDR3 region has 11 residues. The V gene lost 2 bases and the J gene lost 7 bases, with 4 bases spanning the gap. CDR1 and CDR2 from the germline V gene are KGHDR and SFDVKD. The CDR3 reads CATSDSVGYTF. The CDR3 region has the DNA TGTGCCACCAGTGATTCCGTTGGCTACACCTTC.

V usage is TRBV7-2 and J usage is TRBJ1-4; D is possibly TRBD1 (5 bases). Germline V gene lookup returns CDR1 SGHTA and CDR2 FQGNSA. Trimming cost V 8 bases and J 11 bases, with 18 bases left between them. CDR3 size: 13 residues. The CDR3 DNA is TGTGCCAGCGGACTACCTCCAGGGAGGAAACTGTTTTTT. Translation gives CASGLPPGRKLFF. The variable domain in full, completed from reference TRBV7-2 and TRBJ1-4, reads GAGVSQSPSNKVTEKGKDVELRCDPISGHTALYWYRQSLGQGLEFLIYFQGNSAPDKSGLPSDRFSAERTGGSVSTLTIQRTQQEDSAVYLCASGLPPGRKLFFGSGTQLSVL.